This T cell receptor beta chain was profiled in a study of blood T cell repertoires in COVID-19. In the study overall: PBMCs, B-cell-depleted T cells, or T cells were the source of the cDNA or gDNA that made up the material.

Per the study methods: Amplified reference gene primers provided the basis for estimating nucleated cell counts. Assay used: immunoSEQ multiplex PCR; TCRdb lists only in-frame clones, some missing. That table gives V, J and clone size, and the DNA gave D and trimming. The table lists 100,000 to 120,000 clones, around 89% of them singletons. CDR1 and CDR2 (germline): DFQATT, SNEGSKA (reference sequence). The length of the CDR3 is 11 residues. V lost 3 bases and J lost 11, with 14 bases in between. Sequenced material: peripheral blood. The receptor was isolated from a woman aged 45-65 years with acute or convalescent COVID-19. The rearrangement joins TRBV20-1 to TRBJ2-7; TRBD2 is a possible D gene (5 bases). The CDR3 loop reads CSASPSRVEYF. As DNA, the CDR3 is TGCAGTGCTAGCCCTAGCCGGGTCGAGTACTTC.